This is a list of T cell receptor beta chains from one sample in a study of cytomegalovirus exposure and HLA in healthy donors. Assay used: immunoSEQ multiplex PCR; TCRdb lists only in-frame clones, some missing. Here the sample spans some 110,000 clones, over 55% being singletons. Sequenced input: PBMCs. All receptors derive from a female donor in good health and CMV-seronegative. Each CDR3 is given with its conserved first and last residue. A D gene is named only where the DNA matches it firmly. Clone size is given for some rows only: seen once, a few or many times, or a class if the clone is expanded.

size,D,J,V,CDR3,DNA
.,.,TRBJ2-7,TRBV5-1,CASSFGTGTPYEQYF,TGCGCCAGCAGCTTCGGAACCGGGACTCCTTACGAGCAGTACTTC
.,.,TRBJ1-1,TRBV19,CATGGVNTEAFF,TGTGCCACTGGGGGGGTGAACACTGAAGCTTTCTTT
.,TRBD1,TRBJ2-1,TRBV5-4,CASSFGGQGLNEQFF,TGTGCCAGCAGCTTTGGTGGACAGGGGTTGAATGAGCAGTTCTTC
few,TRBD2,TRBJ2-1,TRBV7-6,CASSPEVAGVHNEQFF,TGTGCCAGCAGCCCCGAGGTAGCGGGAGTCCACAATGAGCAGTTCTTC
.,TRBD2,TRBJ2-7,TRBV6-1,CASSELEGTSGRYVAYEQYF,TGTGCCAGCAGTGAACTTGAAGGGACTAGCGGGAGGTACGTGGCGTACGAGCAGTACTTC
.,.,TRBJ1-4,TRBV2,CASSAGPGGEKLFF,TGTGCCAGCAGTGCGGGCCCAGGAGGTGAAAAACTGTTTTTT
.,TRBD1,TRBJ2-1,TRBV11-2,CASSFVQGPNYEQFF,TGTGCCAGCAGCTTTGTACAGGGGCCAAACTATGAGCAGTTCTTC
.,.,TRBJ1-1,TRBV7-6,CASSLGPFNTEAFF,TGTGCCAGCAGCTTAGGGCCTTTTAACACTGAAGCTTTCTTT
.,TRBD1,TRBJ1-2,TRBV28,CAHSGTVANYGYTF,TGTGCCCATTCAGGGACAGTAGCTAACTATGGCTACACCTTC
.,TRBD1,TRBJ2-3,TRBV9,CASSVARQGADTQYF,TGTGCCAGCAGCGTAGCCCGGCAGGGGGCAGATACGCAGTATTTT
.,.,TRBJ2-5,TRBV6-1,CASGRQGETQYF,TGTGCCAGCGGGAGGCAGGGTGAGACCCAGTACTTC
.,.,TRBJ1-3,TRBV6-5,CASSYSPGSGNTIYF,TGTGCCAGCAGTTACTCGCCAGGCTCTGGAAACACCATATATTTT
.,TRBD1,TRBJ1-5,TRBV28,CASSTYRGQGDHNQPQHF,TGTGCCAGCAGTACCTACAGGGGGCAGGGGGACCACAATCAGCCCCAGCATTTT
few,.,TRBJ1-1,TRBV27,CASREGGTEAFF,TGTGCCAGCAGGGAAGGGGGCACTGAAGCTTTCTTT
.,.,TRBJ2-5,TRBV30,CASSLSYQETQYF,TGTGCCTCCTCCCTTTCGTACCAAGAGACCCAGTACTTC
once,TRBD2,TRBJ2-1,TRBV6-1,CASNALAGDLNEQFF,TGTGCCAGCAATGCCCTAGCGGGAGACCTCAATGAGCAGTTCTTC
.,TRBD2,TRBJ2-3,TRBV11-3,CASAFGIAGVSADTQYF,TGTGCCAGCGCGTTCGGAATAGCGGGAGTATCGGCAGATACGCAGTATTTT
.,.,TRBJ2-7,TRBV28,CASSTGSYEQYF,TGTGCCAGCAGTACAGGGTCCTACGAGCAGTACTTC
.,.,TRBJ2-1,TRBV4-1,CASNGGTYNEQFF,TGCGCCAGCAATGGCGGGACTTACAATGAGCAGTTCTTC
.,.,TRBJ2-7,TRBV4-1,CASSQTIAAYSYEQYF,TGCGCCAGCAGCCAAACTATAGCGGCATACTCCTACGAGCAGTACTTC
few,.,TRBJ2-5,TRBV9,CASSAYSGPEETQYF,TGTGCCAGCAGCGCTTACAGCGGGCCCGAGGAGACCCAGTACTTC
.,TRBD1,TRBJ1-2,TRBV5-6,CASSRDRGLGYTF,TGTGCCAGCAGCCGGGACAGGGGGCTTGGCTACACCTTC
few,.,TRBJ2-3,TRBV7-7,CASSLGETSTDTQYF,TGTGCTAGCAGCTTAGGTGAGACTAGCACAGATACGCAGTATTTT
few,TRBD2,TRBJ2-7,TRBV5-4,CASSPRTSGRSYEQYF,TGTGCCAGCAGCCCGAGGACTAGCGGGAGGTCCTACGAGCAGTACTTC
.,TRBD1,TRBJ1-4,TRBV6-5,CASRRTGVREKLFF,TGTGCCAGCAGACGGACAGGCGTTCGGGAAAAACTGTTTTTT
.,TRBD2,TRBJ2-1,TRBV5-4,CASTRTTSGDNEQFF,TGTGCCAGCACCCGGACGACTAGCGGGGACAATGAGCAGTTCTTC
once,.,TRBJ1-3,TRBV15,CATSTTGKNTIYF,TGTGCCACCAGCACAACAGGGAAAAACACCATATATTTT
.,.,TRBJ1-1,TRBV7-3,CASMRGGTNTEAFF,TGTGCCAGCATGAGGGGGGGAACGAACACTGAAGCTTTCTTT
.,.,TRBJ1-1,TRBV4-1,CASSHRPDRVNTEAFF,TGCGCCAGCAGCCACAGACCGGACAGAGTGAACACTGAAGCTTTCTTT
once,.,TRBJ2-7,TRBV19,CASSYGRGNEQYF,TGTGCCAGTAGTTACGGTAGAGGGAACGAGCAGTACTTC
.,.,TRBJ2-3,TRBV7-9,CAISPKGGTDTQYF,TGTGCCATCTCCCCTAAGGGGGGCACAGATACGCAGTATTTT
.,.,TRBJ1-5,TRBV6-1,CASSEDRGLYQPQHF,TGTGCCAGCAGTGAAGATAGGGGCCTCTACCAGCCCCAGCATTTT
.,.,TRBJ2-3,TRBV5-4,CASSLGNSPMKTQYF,TGTGCCAGCAGCTTGGGTAATAGCCCGATGAAGACGCAGTATTTT
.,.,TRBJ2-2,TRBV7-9,CASSFEDIRTGELFF,TGTGCCAGCAGCTTTGAGGATATCCGCACCGGGGAGCTGTTTTTT
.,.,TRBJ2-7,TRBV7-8,CASSLERVPPYEQYF,TGTGCCAGCAGCTTAGAACGGGTGCCCCCCTACGAGCAGTACTTC
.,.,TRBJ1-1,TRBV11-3,CASSLDGRGGRTEAFF,TGTGCCAGCAGCTTAGATGGTAGAGGGGGAAGGACTGAAGCTTTCTTT
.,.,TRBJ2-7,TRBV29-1,CSVGGGRREQYF,TGCAGCGTTGGGGGCGGACGCAGGGAGCAGTACTTC
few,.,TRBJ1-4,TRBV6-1,CASSGGTANFGKLFF,TGTGCCAGCAGTGGAGGGACTGCCAACTTTGGAAAACTGTTTTTT
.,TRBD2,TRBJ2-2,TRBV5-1,CASSLKGRGTGELFF,TGCGCCAGCAGCTTGAAGGGGAGGGGCACCGGGGAGCTGTTTTTT
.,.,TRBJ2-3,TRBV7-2,CASSFRDSKYF,TGTGCCAGCAGCTTCCGGGACTCGAAGTATTTT
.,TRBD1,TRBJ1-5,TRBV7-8,CASSLESRGYQPQHF,TGTGCCAGCAGCTTAGAATCCAGGGGGTATCAGCCCCAGCATTTT
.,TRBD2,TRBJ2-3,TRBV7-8,CASSFRVSGISTDTQYF,TGTGCCAGCAGCTTCCGTGTTAGCGGGATTAGCACAGATACGCAGTATTTT
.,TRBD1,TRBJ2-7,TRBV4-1,CASSPTGAPYEQYF,TGCGCCAGCAGCCCGACAGGGGCTCCCTACGAGCAGTACTTC
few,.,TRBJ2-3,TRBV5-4,CASSSVADTQYF,TGTGCCAGCAGTTCCGTTGCAGATACGCAGTATTTT
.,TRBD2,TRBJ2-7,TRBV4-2,CASSRTSASSYEQYF,TGTGCCAGCAGCCGAACTAGCGCCAGCTCCTACGAGCAGTACTTC
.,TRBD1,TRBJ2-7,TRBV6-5,CVSHRGPGDEQYF,TGTGTCAGCCACAGGGGCCCAGGCGACGAGCAGTACTTC
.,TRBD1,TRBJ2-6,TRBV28,CASTPRDRGSGANVLTF,TGTGCCAGCACCCCCCGTGACAGGGGTTCTGGGGCCAACGTCCTGACTTTC
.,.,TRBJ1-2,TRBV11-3,CASSLDGAIANYGYTF,TGTGCCAGCAGCTTAGATGGAGCCATAGCTAACTATGGCTACACCTTC
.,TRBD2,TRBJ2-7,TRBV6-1,CASKSGLVTYEQYF,TGTGCCAGCAAATCGGGACTAGTAACCTACGAGCAGTACTTC
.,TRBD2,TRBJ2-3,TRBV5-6,CASSGTSGMPSTDTQYF,TGTGCCAGCAGCGGTACTAGCGGGATGCCTAGCACAGATACGCAGTATTTT
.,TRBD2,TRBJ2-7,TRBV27,CASSFLGSGGGGGSGNEQYF,TGTGCCAGCAGTTTCCTCGGGTCAGGTGGAGGTGGCGGGAGTGGCAACGAGCAGTACTTC
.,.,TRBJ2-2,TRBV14,CASSPGRNTGELFF,TGTGCCAGCAGCCCCGGGAGGAACACCGGGGAGCTGTTTTTT
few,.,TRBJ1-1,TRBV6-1,CASGRPTRTEAFF,TGTGCCAGCGGTCGACCAACTAGGACTGAAGCTTTCTTT